The 18 T cell receptor beta chains listed next were all sequenced from one sample in a study of T cell clonotyping in hematopoietic cell transplantation. The table came from immunoSEQ multiplex PCR; TCRdb's copy has only in-frame clones and leaves some out. The table lists about 2,000 clones, roughly 89% of them singletons. Material: PBMCs, obtained at the time of graft-versus-host disease after allogeneic stem cell transplant. Source of these receptors: a young adult male patient who had an allogeneic stem cell transplant from a related donor, so the T cells may come from the graft donor. Some clones in this sample may be carry-over from other donors' samples.

Only one count was recorded for this clone. CDR3 protein: CASSSPGLAGDSYNEQFF. The CDR3, as DNA: TGCGCCAGCAGCTCCCCCGGACTAGCGGGAGATTCCTACAATGAGCAGTTCTTC. The V and J genes are TRBV5-1 and TRBJ2-1; 13 bases are a match to TRBD2. Germline CDR1 is SGHRS and CDR2 is YFSETQ. With 3 bases clipped from V and 1 base from J, the junction kept 7 bases outside the gene matches. The CDR3 is made up of 18 amino acids.

The V and J genes are TRBV7-3 and TRBJ1-2, with D possibly being TRBD1 (6 bases). Germline CDR1 is SGHTA and CDR2 is FQGTGA. The CDR3 has 14 residues. V gave up 1 base and J gave up 4 bases, with 10 bases separating them. The CDR3 nucleotides are TGTGCCAGCAGCTTAAAGGGGGGGCCCTATGGCTACACCTTC. Encoded protein: CASSLKGGPYGYTF.

This chain links TRBV9 with TRBJ1-4; 10 nucleotides match TRBD1. Germline V gene lookup returns CDR1 SGDLS and CDR2 YYNGEE. The junction had 8 bases not matched to a gene; V was cut back by 4 bases and J by 8 bases. The CDR3 consists of 15 residues. In DNA form, the CDR3 reads TGTGCCAGCAGCCCAACGGACAGGGGGAGCGAAAAACTGTTTTTT. It yields the protein CASSPTDRGSEKLFF.

V and J are TRBV11-2 and TRBJ2-5; the D is unclear. Germline V gives CDR1 SGHAT, CDR2 FQNNGV. Trimming took 2 bases from V and 4 from J, leaving 17 bases between them. CDR3 length: 16 amino acids. CDR3: CASSLTPVVGGETQYF. DNA for the CDR3: TGTGCCAGCAGCTTAACACCTGTGGTCGGCGGAGAGACCCAGTACTTC.

V and J are TRBV27 and TRBJ2-1; 11 nucleotides agree with TRBD2. Germline assignment: CDR1 MNHEY and CDR2 SMNVEV (reference sequence). The CDR3 has 18 amino acids. Trimming removed 5 bases from V and 1 base from J; junction bases left unmatched: 10. The CDR3 nucleotides read TGTGCCAGCAGTGGAATTAGCGGGAGGGCCTCTTCCTACAATGAGCAGTTCTTC. It specifies CASSGISGRASSYNEQFF.

The chain uses TRBV6-5 and TRBJ1-1; possible D gene TRBD1, 5 bases. The CDR3 spans 13 residues. Trimming shortened V by 2 bases and J by 8 bases, and 12 bases separated the two germline ends. From germline, CDR1 is MNHEY and CDR2 SVGAGI. The CDR3 is CASSYGPGGEAFF. The CDR3 region has the DNA TGTGCCAGCAGTTACGGGCCCGGGGGGGAAGCTTTCTTT.

The chain employs TRBV27 and TRBJ2-7, with D uncertain. Germline CDR1 reads MNHEY; CDR2 reads SMNVEV (reference sequence). With 7 bases removed from V and 10 bases from J, the gap between germline ends came to 5 bases. The CDR3 runs 8 residues. CDR3 loop: CASTAQYV. In DNA, the CDR3 is TGTGCCAGCACAGCACAGTACGTC.

This clone was seen a handful of times. This chain links TRBV14 with TRBJ2-1; no definite D call. V dropped 4 bases and J dropped 1 base, with 11 bases sitting between them. Germline values: CDR1 SGHDN, CDR2 FVKESK. The CDR3 is 15 residues long. The chain's CDR3 is CASSPIPTSYNEQFF. DNA of the CDR3: TGTGCCAGCAGCCCGATCCCAACTTCCTACAATGAGCAGTTCTTC.

This clone was detected a few times. This chain links TRBV14 with TRBJ1-2; D possibly corresponds to TRBD1 (5 bases). V gave up 2 bases and J gave up 7 bases, with 17 bases separating them. Germline CDR1 is SGHDN and CDR2 is FVKESK. The CDR3 has 15 amino acids. Written as DNA, the CDR3 is TGTGCCAGCAGCCAAAGCCTAGGCGGGGCTGGTGGCTACACCTTC. The encoded protein is CASSQSLGGAGGYTF.

The V gene is TRBV30, the J gene TRBJ1-2, with D possibly TRBD1 on 5 matching bases. The CDR3 has 13 amino acids. Per germline, CDR1 GTSNPN and CDR2 SVGIG (reference sequence). The V end lost 1 base, the J end lost 4 bases, and 10 bases lay between the germline ends. The CDR3 sequence: CAWSADRPYGYTF. CDR3 nucleotide sequence: TGTGCCTGGAGTGCAGACAGACCCTATGGCTACACCTTC.

In this sample, this clone turned up once. The V call is TRBV6-5, the J call TRBJ2-7; 11 bases map to TRBD2. CDR3 length: 15 amino acids. Germline V CDR1 and CDR2: MNHEY, SVGAGI. V dropped 8 bases and J dropped 7; count of bases not matched to a gene: 13. The DNA for the CDR3 is TGTGCCAGCCCCCCCCCTACTAGCGGGAGAACGGAGCAGTACGTC. Protein product: CASPPPTSGRTEQYV.

The gene calls are TRBV10-3 and TRBJ1-2; 8 bases agree with TRBD1. The CDR3 spans 15 residues. Germline trimming cut 3 bases from V and 0 bases from J; bases unmatched to any gene: 3. Germline V gives CDR1 ENHRY, CDR2 SYGVKD. The CDR3 reads CAISDQGAANYGYTF. The CDR3 DNA follows: TGTGCCATCAGTGACCAGGGGGCCGCTAACTATGGCTACACCTTC.

This clone was found once. The chain joins TRBV2 to TRBJ1-1, with D possibly TRBD1 on 5 matching bases. The CDR3 has 14 amino acids. V gave up 4 bases and J gave up 4 bases, with 13 bases separating them. Per the germline V gene, CDR1 is SNHLY and CDR2 is FYNNEI. DNA of the CDR3: TGTGCCAGCAGTGGCCCCGGGCAGGGCACTGAAGCTTTCTTT. This gives the protein CASSGPGQGTEAFF.

J is TRBJ2-1 and V is TRBV5-8; 10 nucleotides match TRBD2. In germline, CDR1 is SGHTS, CDR2 YDEGEE. The V gene end was trimmed by 0 bases and the J gene end by 3 bases; junction bases not matched to a gene: 9. The CDR3 runs to 18 residues. CDR3 sequence (DNA): TGTGCCAGCAGCTTGGTAGTGAGGACTAGCGGATACTACAATGAGCAGTTCTTC. Protein sequence: CASSLVVRTSGYYNEQFF. Full variable domain (remainder filled in from reference TRBV5-8 and TRBJ2-1): EAGVTQSPTHLIKTRGQQATLRCSPISGHTSVYWYQQALGLGLQFLLWYDEGEERNRGNFPPRFSGRQFPNYSSELNVNALELEDSALYLCASSLVVRTSGYYNEQFFGPGTRLTVL.

This chain uses TRBV30 with TRBJ1-1; D might be TRBD1 (5 bases). V lost 5 bases, J lost 6 bases, and 13 bases lay in between. This CDR3 is built from 12 residues. Germline CDR1 is GTSNPN and CDR2 is SVGIG (reference sequence). CDR3 in DNA: TGTGCCTGGGGGGGGGTTTACCCTGAAGCTTTCTTT. Its protein is CAWGGVYPEAFF.

A single count supports this clone. The chain couples TRBV19 to TRBJ2-2; the D is unclear. Germline loops: CDR1 LNHDA, CDR2 SQIVND (reference sequence). CDR3 length equals 14 residues. The ends were cut back, 1 base at V and 7 bases at J, with 10 bases in the middle. Here the CDR3 reads CASSIVSLSGELFF. Here the CDR3 DNA reads TGTGCCAGTAGTATAGTTAGCCTCAGCGGGGAGCTGTTTTTT.

The rearrangement joins TRBV29-1 to TRBJ2-7; D possibly corresponds to TRBD2 (5 bases). This CDR3 region has 11 residues. CDR1 and CDR2 from the germline V gene are SQVTM and ANQGSEA. Deletions cut 4 bases from V and 6 bases from J, with 10 bases between. CDR3 in amino acids: CSVGEAGEQYV. In DNA, the CDR3 is TGCAGCGTTGGAGAGGCGGGCGAGCAGTACGTC.

V and J are TRBV23-1 and TRBJ1-4, with 9 bases fitting TRBD1. TRBV23-1 belongs to the ORF category, with a function that is uncertain. J was trimmed by 11 bases and V by 0 bases; bases with no gene match: 10. The CDR3 covers 16 residues. The CDR3 DNA reads TGCGCCAGCAGTCAATCGATGTGGGACAGGGCAGAGAAACTGTTTTTT. It specifies CASSQSMWDRAEKLFF.